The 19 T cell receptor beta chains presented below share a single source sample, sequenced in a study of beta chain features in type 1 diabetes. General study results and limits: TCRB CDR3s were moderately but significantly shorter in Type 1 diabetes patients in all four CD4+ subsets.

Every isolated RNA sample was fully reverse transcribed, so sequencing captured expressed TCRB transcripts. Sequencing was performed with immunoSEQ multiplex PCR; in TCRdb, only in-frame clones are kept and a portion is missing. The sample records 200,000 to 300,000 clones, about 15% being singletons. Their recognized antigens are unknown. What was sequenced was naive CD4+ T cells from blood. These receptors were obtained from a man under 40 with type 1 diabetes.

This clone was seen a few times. Written as DNA, the CDR3 is TGCGCCAGCAGCCCAAGCAGGGACAGGGCTCCAGATACGCAGTATTTT. This sequence encodes CASSPSRDRAPDTQYF. This chain connects TRBV5-1 to TRBJ2-3, with TRBD1 identical over 9 bases. Germline V gene lookup returns CDR1 SGHRS and CDR2 YFSETQ. V lost 4 bases to trimming and J lost 4 bases; unmatched junction nucleotides: 10. The CDR3 is 16 amino acids.

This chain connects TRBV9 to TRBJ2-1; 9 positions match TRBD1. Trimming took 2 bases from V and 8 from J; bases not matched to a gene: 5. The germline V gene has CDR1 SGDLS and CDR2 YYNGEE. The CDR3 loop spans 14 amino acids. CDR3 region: CASSVGQGIDEQFF. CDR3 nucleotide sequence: TGTGCCAGCAGCGTGGGACAGGGAATCGATGAGCAGTTCTTC.

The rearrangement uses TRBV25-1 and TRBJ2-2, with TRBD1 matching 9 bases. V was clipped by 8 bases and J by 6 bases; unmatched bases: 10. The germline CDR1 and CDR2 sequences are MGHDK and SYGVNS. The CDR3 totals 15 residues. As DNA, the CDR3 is TGTGCCAGCGGGGGGACAGGGCGGAAGGCCGGGGAGCTGTTTTTT. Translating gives CASGGTGRKAGELFF.

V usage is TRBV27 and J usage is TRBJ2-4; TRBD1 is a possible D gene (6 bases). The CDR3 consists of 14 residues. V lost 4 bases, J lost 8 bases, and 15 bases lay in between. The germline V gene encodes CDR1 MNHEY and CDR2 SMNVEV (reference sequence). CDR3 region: CASSSSVKGDIQYF. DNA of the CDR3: TGTGCCAGCAGTTCCTCGGTCAAGGGGGACATTCAGTACTTC.

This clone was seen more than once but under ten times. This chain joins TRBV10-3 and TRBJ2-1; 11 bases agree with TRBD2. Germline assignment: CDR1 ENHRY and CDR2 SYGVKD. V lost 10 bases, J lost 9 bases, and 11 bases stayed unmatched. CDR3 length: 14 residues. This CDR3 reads CATRLAGNRGEQFF. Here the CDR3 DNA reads TGTGCCACTAGACTAGCGGGAAACAGGGGTGAGCAGTTCTTC.

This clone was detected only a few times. The CDR3 coding sequence is TGTGCCAGCAGCGTAGATCCCTTTGCTAGCGGGAGCACCCAAGAGACCCAGTACTTC. This encodes CASSVDPFASGSTQETQYF. The V and J genes are TRBV9 and TRBJ2-5; 10 positions agree with TRBD2. The junction had 12 bases not matched to a gene; V was cut back by 0 bases and J by 1 base. The length of the CDR3 is 19 residues. Germline assignment: CDR1 SGDLS and CDR2 YYNGEE.

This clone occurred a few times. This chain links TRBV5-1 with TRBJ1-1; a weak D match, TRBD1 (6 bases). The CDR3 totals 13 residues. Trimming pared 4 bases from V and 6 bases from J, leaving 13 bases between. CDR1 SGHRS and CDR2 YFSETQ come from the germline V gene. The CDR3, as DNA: TGCGCCAGCAGCCGGGACATCGGGGCTGAAGCTTTCTTT. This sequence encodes CASSRDIGAEAFF. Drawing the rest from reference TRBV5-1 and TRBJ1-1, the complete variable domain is KAGVTQTPRYLIKTRGQQVTLSCSPISGHRSVSWYQQTPGQGLQFLFEYFSETQRNKGNFPGRFSGRQFSNSRSEMNVSTLELGDSALYLCASSRDIGAEAFFGQGTRLTVV.

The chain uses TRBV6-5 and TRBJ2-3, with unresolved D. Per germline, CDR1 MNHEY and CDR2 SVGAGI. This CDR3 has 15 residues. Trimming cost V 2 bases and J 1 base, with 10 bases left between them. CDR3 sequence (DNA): TGTGCCAGCAGTTACGGCCGGAGAGGCACAGATACGCAGTATTTT. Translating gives CASSYGRRGTDTQYF.

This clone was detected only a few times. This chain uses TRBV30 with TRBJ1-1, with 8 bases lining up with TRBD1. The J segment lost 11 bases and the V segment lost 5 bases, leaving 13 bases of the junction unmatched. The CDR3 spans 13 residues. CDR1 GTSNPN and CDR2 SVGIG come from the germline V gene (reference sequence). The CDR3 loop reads CAWGSGTGRVAFF. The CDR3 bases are TGTGCCTGGGGGTCCGGGACAGGAAGAGTTGCTTTCTTT.

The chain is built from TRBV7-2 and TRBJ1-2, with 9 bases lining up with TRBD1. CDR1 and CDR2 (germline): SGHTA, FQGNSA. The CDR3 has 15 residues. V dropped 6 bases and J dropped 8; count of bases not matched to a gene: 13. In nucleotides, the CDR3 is TGTGCCAGCAGACTAACCCGACAGGGGGTCGGCGGCTACACCTTC. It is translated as CASRLTRQGVGGYTF.

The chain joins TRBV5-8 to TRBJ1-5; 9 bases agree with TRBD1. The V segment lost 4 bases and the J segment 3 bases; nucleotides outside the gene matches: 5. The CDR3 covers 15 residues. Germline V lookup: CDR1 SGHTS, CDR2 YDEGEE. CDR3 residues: CASSGGDRVNQPQHF. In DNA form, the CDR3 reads TGTGCCAGCAGCGGGGGGGACAGGGTCAATCAGCCCCAGCATTTT.

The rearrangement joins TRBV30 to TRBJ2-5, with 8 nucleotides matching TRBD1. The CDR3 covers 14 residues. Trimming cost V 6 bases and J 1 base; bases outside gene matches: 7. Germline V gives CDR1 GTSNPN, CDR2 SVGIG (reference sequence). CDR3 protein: CACDGQGPQETQYF. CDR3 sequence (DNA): TGTGCCTGTGACGGACAGGGCCCCCAAGAGACCCAGTACTTC.

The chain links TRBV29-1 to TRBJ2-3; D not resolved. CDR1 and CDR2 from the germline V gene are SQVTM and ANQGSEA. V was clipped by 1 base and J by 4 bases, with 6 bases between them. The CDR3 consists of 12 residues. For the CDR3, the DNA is TGCAGCGTTGAAGCGTCCTCAGATACGCAGTATTTT. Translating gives CSVEASSDTQYF.

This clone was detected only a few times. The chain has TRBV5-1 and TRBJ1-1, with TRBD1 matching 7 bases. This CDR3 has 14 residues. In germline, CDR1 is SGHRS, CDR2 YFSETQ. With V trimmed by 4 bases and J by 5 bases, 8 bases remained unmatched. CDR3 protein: CASSGDRERTEAFF. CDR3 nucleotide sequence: TGCGCCAGCAGCGGAGACAGGGAAAGGACTGAAGCTTTCTTT.

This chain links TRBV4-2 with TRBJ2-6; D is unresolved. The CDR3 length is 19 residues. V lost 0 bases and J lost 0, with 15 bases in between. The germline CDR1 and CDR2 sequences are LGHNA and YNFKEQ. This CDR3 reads CASSQDQVSSYSGANVLTF. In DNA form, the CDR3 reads TGTGCCAGCAGCCAAGATCAGGTGTCGTCCTACTCTGGGGCCAACGTCCTGACTTTC.

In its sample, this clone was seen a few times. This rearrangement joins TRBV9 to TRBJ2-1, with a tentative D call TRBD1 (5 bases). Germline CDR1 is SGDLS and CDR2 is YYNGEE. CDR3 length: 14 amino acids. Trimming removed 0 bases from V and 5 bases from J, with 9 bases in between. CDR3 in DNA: TGTGCCAGCAGCGTAGGAGGCAGGGACAATGAGCAGTTCTTC. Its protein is CASSVGGRDNEQFF.

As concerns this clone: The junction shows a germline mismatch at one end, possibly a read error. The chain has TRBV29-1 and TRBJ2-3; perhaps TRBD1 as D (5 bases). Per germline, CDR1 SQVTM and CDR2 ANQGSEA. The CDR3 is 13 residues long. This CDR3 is CSVARVGTNTQYF. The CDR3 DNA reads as TGCAGCGTTGCCAGGGTGGGCACAAATACGCAGTATTTT.

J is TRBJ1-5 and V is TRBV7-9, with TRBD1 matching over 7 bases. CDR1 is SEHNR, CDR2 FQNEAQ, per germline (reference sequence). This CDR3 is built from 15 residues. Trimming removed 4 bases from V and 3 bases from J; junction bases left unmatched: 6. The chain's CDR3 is CASSSVGQPNQPQHF. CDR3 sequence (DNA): TGTGCCAGCAGCTCCGTGGGACAGCCCAATCAGCCCCAGCATTTT.

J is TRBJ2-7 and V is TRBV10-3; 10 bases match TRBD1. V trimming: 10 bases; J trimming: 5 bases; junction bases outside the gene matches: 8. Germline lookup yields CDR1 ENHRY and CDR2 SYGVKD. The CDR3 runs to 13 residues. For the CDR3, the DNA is TGTGCCACCAGGGGACAGGGGCAAGACGAGCAGTACTTC. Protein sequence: CATRGQGQDEQYF.